These T cell receptor beta chains were read from a single sample in a study of cytomegalovirus exposure and HLA in healthy donors. Only in-frame clones appear in the TCRdb table, and some are missing; sequencing was by immunoSEQ multiplex PCR. This sample has just over 95,000 clones; nearly 80% occur once, and the top ten carry roughly 4%. Input material: PBMCs. The origin of the receptors is a woman in her thirties or forties in good health and CMV-seropositive. CDR3s include the opening cysteine and the closing phenylalanine or tryptophan. Each record gives: CDR3 protein, CDR3 DNA, CDR3 length, clone size, J gene, V gene, D gene. A D gene is named only where the DNA matches it firmly. Rows give clone size only sometimes, using once, few, many, or a class for an expanded clone.

CDR3aa: CASSERLAGGPGNEQFF; CDR3nt: TGCGCCAGCAGTGAGCGGCTAGCGGGAGGGCCGGGCAATGAGCAGTTCTTC; len: 17; abundance: .; j_gene: TRBJ2-1; v_gene: TRBV10-1; d_gene: TRBD2
CDR3aa: CASSPSTGGTEAFF; CDR3nt: TGTGCCAGCTCACCTAGCACAGGGGGTACTGAAGCTTTCTTT; len: 14; abundance: .; j_gene: TRBJ1-1; v_gene: TRBV18; d_gene: TRBD1
CDR3aa: CASSFRGTERNTIYF; CDR3nt: TGTGCCAGCAGCTTCCGGGGGACTGAGCGAAACACCATATATTTT; len: 15; abundance: few; j_gene: TRBJ1-3; v_gene: TRBV7-9; d_gene: .
CDR3aa: CASSVEAVSSYNEQFF; CDR3nt: TGTGCCAGCAGCGTAGAGGCGGTAAGCTCCTACAATGAGCAGTTCTTC; len: 16; abundance: .; j_gene: TRBJ2-1; v_gene: TRBV9; d_gene: .
CDR3aa: CASSGTGLSGNTIYF; CDR3nt: TGTGCCAGCAGTGGGACAGGTCTCTCTGGAAACACCATATATTTT; len: 15; abundance: .; j_gene: TRBJ1-3; v_gene: TRBV2; d_gene: TRBD1
CDR3aa: CAWGRGSAGNTIYF; CDR3nt: TGTGCCTGGGGCCGGGGATCGGCGGGAAACACCATATATTTT; len: 14; abundance: .; j_gene: TRBJ1-3; v_gene: TRBV30; d_gene: .
CDR3aa: CASSLAPGTRGSNEQFF; CDR3nt: TGCGCCAGCAGCTTGGCCCCCGGGACTAGGGGAAGCAATGAGCAGTTCTTC; len: 17; abundance: .; j_gene: TRBJ2-1; v_gene: TRBV5-1; d_gene: TRBD2
CDR3aa: CASRQGNTGELFF; CDR3nt: TGTGCCAGCCGTCAGGGGAACACCGGGGAGCTGTTTTTT; len: 13; abundance: .; j_gene: TRBJ2-2; v_gene: TRBV6-4; d_gene: .
CDR3aa: CASSVTGTYTDTQYF; CDR3nt: TGTGCCAGCAGCGTGACAGGGACTTACACAGATACGCAGTATTTT; len: 15; abundance: .; j_gene: TRBJ2-3; v_gene: TRBV9; d_gene: .
CDR3aa: CASSSGSYNEQFF; CDR3nt: TGTGCCAGCAGTAGCGGCTCCTACAATGAGCAGTTCTTC; len: 13; abundance: .; j_gene: TRBJ2-1; v_gene: TRBV6-4; d_gene: .
CDR3aa: CASSRKGGWREGLVETQYF; CDR3nt: TGTGCCAGCAGCCGAAAAGGGGGGTGGCGGGAGGGCCTCGTGGAGACCCAGTACTTC; len: 19; abundance: .; j_gene: TRBJ2-5; v_gene: TRBV4-2; d_gene: TRBD2
CDR3aa: CASNFGGTGELFF; CDR3nt: TGTGCCAGCAACTTCGGAGGGACCGGGGAGCTGTTTTTT; len: 13; abundance: .; j_gene: TRBJ2-2; v_gene: TRBV7-9; d_gene: .
CDR3aa: CATDRGSYEQYF; CDR3nt: TGTGCCACCGACAGGGGGAGCTACGAGCAGTACTTC; len: 12; abundance: .; j_gene: TRBJ2-7; v_gene: TRBV6-4; d_gene: TRBD1
CDR3aa: CASRRTSGRINEQFF; CDR3nt: TGTGCCAGCAGGAGGACTAGCGGGAGGATCAATGAGCAGTTCTTC; len: 15; abundance: .; j_gene: TRBJ2-1; v_gene: TRBV6-1; d_gene: TRBD2
CDR3aa: CASSLGPRGNYEQYF; CDR3nt: TGTGCCAGCAGCTTAGGGCCTAGGGGGAACTACGAGCAGTACTTC; len: 15; abundance: once; j_gene: TRBJ2-7; v_gene: TRBV7-8; d_gene: .
CDR3aa: CASSATDRGQETQYF; CDR3nt: TGTGCCAGCAGCGCCACCGACAGGGGGCAAGAGACCCAGTACTTC; len: 15; abundance: .; j_gene: TRBJ2-5; v_gene: TRBV9; d_gene: TRBD1
CDR3aa: CASSPQLAGGSNEQFF; CDR3nt: TGTGCCAGTAGTCCCCAACTAGCGGGAGGATCGAATGAGCAGTTCTTC; len: 16; abundance: .; j_gene: TRBJ2-1; v_gene: TRBV19; d_gene: TRBD2
CDR3aa: CASMFLAGDYYEQYF; CDR3nt: TGTGCCAGCATGTTTCTAGCGGGAGACTACTACGAGCAGTACTTC; len: 15; abundance: few; j_gene: TRBJ2-7; v_gene: TRBV6-5; d_gene: TRBD2
CDR3aa: CASSEGGYSNQPQHF; CDR3nt: TGTGCCAGCAGTGAAGGCGGTTATAGCAATCAGCCCCAGCATTTT; len: 15; abundance: few; j_gene: TRBJ1-5; v_gene: TRBV2; d_gene: .
CDR3aa: CASSSGEAFNEQFF; CDR3nt: TGCGCCAGCAGTAGCGGAGAGGCCTTCAATGAGCAGTTCTTC; len: 14; abundance: once; j_gene: TRBJ2-1; v_gene: TRBV5-1; d_gene: .
CDR3aa: CSSSLTTSGRRDNEQFF; CDR3nt: TGTTCCAGCAGCTTAACGACTAGCGGGAGACGGGACAATGAGCAGTTCTTC; len: 17; abundance: .; j_gene: TRBJ2-1; v_gene: TRBV7-9; d_gene: TRBD2
CDR3aa: CASSATENTEAFF; CDR3nt: TGTGCCAGCTCAGCTACAGAGAACACTGAAGCTTTCTTT; len: 13; abundance: .; j_gene: TRBJ1-1; v_gene: TRBV18; d_gene: .
CDR3aa: CASSPNRVQETQYF; CDR3nt: TGTGCCAGCAGCCCCAACAGGGTACAAGAGACCCAGTACTTC; len: 14; abundance: .; j_gene: TRBJ2-5; v_gene: TRBV5-4; d_gene: .
CDR3aa: CASSLGLAGEETQYF; CDR3nt: TGTGCCAGCAGCTTGGGACTAGCGGGAGAAGAGACCCAGTACTTC; len: 15; abundance: .; j_gene: TRBJ2-5; v_gene: TRBV5-4; d_gene: TRBD2
CDR3aa: CASSRAGLITGELFF; CDR3nt: TGTGCCAGCAGCCGAGCGGGCCTAATCACCGGGGAGCTGTTTTTT; len: 15; abundance: .; j_gene: TRBJ2-2; v_gene: TRBV7-2; d_gene: .
CDR3aa: CASSEREASYNEQFF; CDR3nt: TGTGCCAGCAGTGAGCGGGAGGCCTCCTACAATGAGCAGTTCTTC; len: 15; abundance: .; j_gene: TRBJ2-1; v_gene: TRBV6-4; d_gene: TRBD2
CDR3aa: CASRVTGSYEQYF; CDR3nt: TGTGCCAGCAGAGTGACAGGATCCTACGAGCAGTACTTC; len: 13; abundance: .; j_gene: TRBJ2-7; v_gene: TRBV6-5; d_gene: .
CDR3aa: CASSGQGSGQETQYF; CDR3nt: TGTGCCAGTAGTGGACAGGGGTCGGGACAAGAGACCCAGTACTTC; len: 15; abundance: .; j_gene: TRBJ2-5; v_gene: TRBV19; d_gene: TRBD1
CDR3aa: CGMMGGTEAFF; CDR3nt: TGTGGCATGATGGGGGGCACTGAAGCTTTCTTT; len: 11; abundance: few; j_gene: TRBJ1-1; v_gene: TRBV30; d_gene: .
CDR3aa: CAISDSSSYTDTQYF; CDR3nt: TGTGCCATCAGTGATTCTAGCAGCTACACAGATACGCAGTATTTT; len: 15; abundance: .; j_gene: TRBJ2-3; v_gene: TRBV10-3; d_gene: .
CDR3aa: CASSLPQGVTDTQYF; CDR3nt: TGTGCCAGCAGCTTGCCCCAGGGCGTCACAGATACGCAGTATTTT; len: 15; abundance: .; j_gene: TRBJ2-3; v_gene: TRBV11-1; d_gene: .
CDR3aa: CASSISRVADTQYF; CDR3nt: TGTGCCAGTAGTATTAGCAGGGTGGCAGATACGCAGTATTTT; len: 14; abundance: .; j_gene: TRBJ2-3; v_gene: TRBV19; d_gene: .
CDR3aa: CASSSLAVGVIDTQYF; CDR3nt: TGTGCCAGCAGCTCCCTGGCGGTAGGAGTGATAGATACGCAGTATTTT; len: 16; abundance: .; j_gene: TRBJ2-3; v_gene: TRBV5-6; d_gene: .
CDR3aa: CASSPGGRDEQYF; CDR3nt: TGTGCTAGCAGCCCGGGGGGGCGGGACGAGCAGTACTTC; len: 13; abundance: .; j_gene: TRBJ2-7; v_gene: TRBV7-7; d_gene: TRBD2
CDR3aa: CATSVDREGYNEQFF; CDR3nt: TGTGCCACCAGCGTTGACAGGGAAGGGTACAATGAGCAGTTCTTC; len: 15; abundance: .; j_gene: TRBJ2-1; v_gene: TRBV15; d_gene: TRBD1
CDR3aa: CASTTLGGRFYEQYF; CDR3nt: TGTGCCAGCACCACTCTGGGCGGGAGATTTTACGAGCAGTACTTC; len: 15; abundance: .; j_gene: TRBJ2-7; v_gene: TRBV11-2; d_gene: TRBD2
CDR3aa: CASSIGGGTGDDEQFF; CDR3nt: TGTGCCAGTAGTATAGGGGGGGGGACAGGGGATGATGAGCAGTTCTTC; len: 16; abundance: .; j_gene: TRBJ2-1; v_gene: TRBV19; d_gene: TRBD1
CDR3aa: CASSPAGLGTDTQYF; CDR3nt: TGTGCCAGCAGCCCGGCGGGTTTGGGCACAGATACGCAGTATTTT; len: 15; abundance: .; j_gene: TRBJ2-3; v_gene: TRBV7-3; d_gene: .
CDR3aa: CASSLFQGGIRDTQYF; CDR3nt: TGCGCCAGCAGCCTTTTCCAGGGAGGTATTCGAGATACGCAGTATTTT; len: 16; abundance: .; j_gene: TRBJ2-3; v_gene: TRBV4-1; d_gene: .
CDR3aa: CAWSGSSADTQYF; CDR3nt: TGTGCCTGGAGCGGGAGTTCGGCAGATACGCAGTATTTT; len: 13; abundance: .; j_gene: TRBJ2-3; v_gene: TRBV30; d_gene: .
CDR3aa: CASSGTGDETQYF; CDR3nt: TGTGCCAGCAGCGGGACAGGGGATGAGACCCAGTACTTC; len: 13; abundance: .; j_gene: TRBJ2-5; v_gene: TRBV2; d_gene: TRBD1
CDR3aa: CASSVAGGLYGYTF; CDR3nt: TGTGCCAGCAGTGTAGCAGGGGGCTTATATGGCTACACCTTC; len: 14; abundance: few; j_gene: TRBJ1-2; v_gene: TRBV6-1; d_gene: TRBD1
CDR3aa: CASSLIQGTDTQYF; CDR3nt: TGCGCCAGCAGCTTGATCCAGGGCACAGATACGCAGTATTTT; len: 14; abundance: .; j_gene: TRBJ2-3; v_gene: TRBV5-1; d_gene: .